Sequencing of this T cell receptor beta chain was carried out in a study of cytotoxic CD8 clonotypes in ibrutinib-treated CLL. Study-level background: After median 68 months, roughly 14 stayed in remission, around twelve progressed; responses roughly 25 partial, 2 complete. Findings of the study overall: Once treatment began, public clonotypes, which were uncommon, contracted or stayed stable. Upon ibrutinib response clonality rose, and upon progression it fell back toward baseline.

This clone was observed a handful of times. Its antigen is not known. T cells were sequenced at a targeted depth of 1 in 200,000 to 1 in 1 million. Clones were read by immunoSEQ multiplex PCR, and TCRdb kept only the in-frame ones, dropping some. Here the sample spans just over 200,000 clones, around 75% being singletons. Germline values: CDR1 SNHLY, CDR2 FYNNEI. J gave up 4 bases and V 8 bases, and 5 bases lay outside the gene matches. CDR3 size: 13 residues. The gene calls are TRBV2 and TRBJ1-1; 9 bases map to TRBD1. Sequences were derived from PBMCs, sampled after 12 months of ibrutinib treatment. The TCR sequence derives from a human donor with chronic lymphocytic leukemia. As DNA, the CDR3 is TGTGCCAGCGTCAGGGACAGGGTCACTGAAGCTTTCTTT. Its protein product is CASVRDRVTEAFF.